This is a list of T cell receptor beta chains from one sample in a study of blood T cell repertoires in COVID-19. TCRdb's copy holds only in-frame clones and misses some; the assay was immunoSEQ multiplex PCR. Among some 250,000 clones listed, about 90% were seen once. The sequenced sample was PBMCs or T cells enriched from blood (not recorded which). The receptors were sampled from a human donor in a cohort exposed to, infected with or recovered from COVID-19 (not recorded which). The donor label of this sample is uncertain. Both conserved end residues are part of each CDR3. Fields, in order: J gene, clone size, D gene, V gene, CDR3 protein, CDR3 DNA. The D gene is left open where the match is weak. The listing skips clone size in some rows; elsewhere it reads once, few, many or a size class.

j_gene: TRBJ1-2; abundance: -; d_gene: -; v_gene: TRBV25-1; CDR3aa: CASSDRLSGGYTF; CDR3nt: TGTGCCAGCAGTGATCGACTTAGTGGTGGCTACACCTTC
j_gene: TRBJ2-7; abundance: once; d_gene: TRBD2; v_gene: TRBV25-1; CDR3aa: CASSESGGGWEQYF; CDR3nt: TGTGCCAGCAGTGAATCCGGCGGGGGATGGGAGCAGTACTTC
j_gene: TRBJ1-1; abundance: -; d_gene: -; v_gene: TRBV24-1; CDR3aa: CATSEAGVNTEAFF; CDR3nt: TGTGCCACCAGTGAGGCAGGGGTGAACACTGAAGCTTTCTTT
j_gene: TRBJ2-3; abundance: -; d_gene: -; v_gene: TRBV30; CDR3aa: CAQRGGSDTQYF; CDR3nt: TGTGCCCAGAGGGGGGGGTCAGATACGCAGTATTTT
j_gene: TRBJ2-3; abundance: -; d_gene: TRBD1; v_gene: TRBV6-5; CDR3aa: CASSDRGRTDTQYF; CDR3nt: TGTGCCAGCAGCGACAGGGGGCGCACAGATACGCAGTATTTT
j_gene: TRBJ1-3; abundance: -; d_gene: -; v_gene: TRBV18; CDR3aa: CASSPLFGAGNTIYF; CDR3nt: TGTGCCAGCTCACCCCTTTTTGGTGCGGGAAACACCATATATTTT
j_gene: TRBJ1-4; abundance: -; d_gene: -; v_gene: TRBV30; CDR3aa: CAWSSQDLTNEKLFF; CDR3nt: TGTGCCTGGAGTTCTCAGGACTTAACTAATGAAAAACTGTTTTTT
j_gene: TRBJ2-1; abundance: -; d_gene: -; v_gene: TRBV24-1; CDR3aa: CATSDLSGAGDEQFF; CDR3nt: TGTGCCACCAGTGATTTGTCTGGGGCAGGGGATGAGCAGTTCTTC
j_gene: TRBJ2-7; abundance: -; d_gene: TRBD2; v_gene: TRBV5-5; CDR3aa: CASSLVRWGTSPFEQYF; CDR3nt: TGTGCCAGCAGCTTGGTTAGGTGGGGGACTAGCCCCTTCGAGCAGTACTTC
j_gene: TRBJ1-1; abundance: -; d_gene: -; v_gene: TRBV7-2; CDR3aa: CASSSGTGTWAFF; CDR3nt: TGTGCCAGCAGCTCAGGCACCGGGACATGGGCTTTCTTT
j_gene: TRBJ1-1; abundance: -; d_gene: TRBD1; v_gene: TRBV12-3/TRBV12-4; CDR3aa: CASSRTGYTEAFF; CDR3nt: TGTGCCAGCAGCCGGACAGGCTACACTGAAGCTTTCTTT
j_gene: TRBJ2-2; abundance: -; d_gene: -; v_gene: TRBV9; CDR3aa: CASSVTRTNTGELFF; CDR3nt: TGTGCCAGCAGCGTAACTAGGACGAACACCGGGGAGCTGTTTTTT
j_gene: TRBJ1-3; abundance: -; d_gene: -; v_gene: TRBV9; CDR3aa: CASSVGPGVRNTIYF; CDR3nt: TGTGCCAGCAGCGTAGGACCCGGGGTTAGAAACACCATATATTTT
j_gene: TRBJ1-1; abundance: -; d_gene: -; v_gene: TRBV15; CDR3aa: CATSRERGGLTRNTEAFF; CDR3nt: TGTGCCACCAGCAGAGAAAGGGGGGGACTAACGAGGAACACTGAAGCTTTCTTT
j_gene: TRBJ1-3; abundance: -; d_gene: -; v_gene: TRBV9; CDR3aa: CASSSQGISGNTIYF; CDR3nt: TGTGCCAGCAGCTCGCAGGGGATAAGTGGAAACACCATATATTTT
j_gene: TRBJ2-2; abundance: few; d_gene: TRBD1; v_gene: TRBV2; CDR3aa: CASRMTGSGTGELFF; CDR3nt: TGTGCCAGCAGGATGACAGGGTCGGGCACCGGGGAGCTGTTTTTT
j_gene: TRBJ1-2; abundance: -; d_gene: -; v_gene: TRBV5-8; CDR3aa: CASSSTGDYGYTF; CDR3nt: TGTGCCAGCAGCTCAACGGGGGACTATGGCTACACCTTC
j_gene: TRBJ1-1; abundance: -; d_gene: -; v_gene: TRBV4-1; CDR3aa: CASSRYSGDTEAFF; CDR3nt: TGCGCCAGCAGCCGCTATTCAGGGGACACTGAAGCTTTCTTT
j_gene: TRBJ1-6; abundance: -; d_gene: TRBD1; v_gene: TRBV5-4; CDR3aa: CASSLADRRDSPLHF; CDR3nt: TGTGCCAGCAGCTTGGCGGACAGGCGGGATTCACCCCTCCACTTT
j_gene: TRBJ2-2; abundance: -; d_gene: -; v_gene: TRBV6-1; CDR3aa: CASSEYGPIANTGELFF; CDR3nt: TGTGCCAGCAGTGAATATGGGCCGATAGCGAACACCGGGGAGCTGTTTTTT
j_gene: TRBJ1-2; abundance: few; d_gene: -; v_gene: TRBV5-1; CDR3aa: CASSFGGPGDGYTF; CDR3nt: TGCGCCAGCAGCTTTGGAGGGCCCGGGGATGGCTACACCTTC
j_gene: TRBJ1-1; abundance: -; d_gene: -; v_gene: TRBV30; CDR3aa: CAWSPGGTEAFF; CDR3nt: TGTGCCTGGAGTCCCGGGGGCACTGAAGCTTTCTTT
j_gene: TRBJ2-7; abundance: few; d_gene: -; v_gene: TRBV19; CDR3aa: CASSIGDTSEQYF; CDR3nt: TGTGCCAGTAGTATAGGTGACACCTCCGAGCAGTACTTC
j_gene: TRBJ2-7; abundance: -; d_gene: TRBD1; v_gene: TRBV10-3; CDR3aa: CAIGTGALYEQYF; CDR3nt: TGTGCCATTGGGACAGGGGCCCTCTACGAGCAGTACTTC
j_gene: TRBJ1-1; abundance: -; d_gene: -; v_gene: TRBV14; CDR3aa: CASSPKIQMNTEAFF; CDR3nt: TGTGCCAGCAGCCCTAAAATACAGATGAACACTGAAGCTTTCTTT